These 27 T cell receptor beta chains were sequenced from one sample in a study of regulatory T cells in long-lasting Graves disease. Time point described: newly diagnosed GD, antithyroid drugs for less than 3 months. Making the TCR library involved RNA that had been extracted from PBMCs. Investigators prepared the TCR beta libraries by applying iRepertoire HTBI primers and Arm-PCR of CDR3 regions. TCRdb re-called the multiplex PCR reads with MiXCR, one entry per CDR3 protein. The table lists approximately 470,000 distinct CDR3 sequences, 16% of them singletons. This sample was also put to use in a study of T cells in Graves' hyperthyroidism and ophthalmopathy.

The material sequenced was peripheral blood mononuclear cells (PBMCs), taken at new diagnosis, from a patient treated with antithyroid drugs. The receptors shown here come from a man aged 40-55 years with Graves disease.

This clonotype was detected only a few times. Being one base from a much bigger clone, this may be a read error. CDR3 region: CASSHSRTGPEPAYEQYF. The CDR3 nucleotides are TGCGCCAGCAGTCACTCCCGTACCGGGCCGGAGCCTGCCTACGAGCAGTACTTC. The J gene is TRBJ2-7, the V gene TRBV5-1; D unresolved. Trimming took 5 bases from V and 2 from J, leaving 26 bases between them. This CDR3 is 18 amino acids long. From germline, CDR1 is SGHRS and CDR2 YFSETQ.

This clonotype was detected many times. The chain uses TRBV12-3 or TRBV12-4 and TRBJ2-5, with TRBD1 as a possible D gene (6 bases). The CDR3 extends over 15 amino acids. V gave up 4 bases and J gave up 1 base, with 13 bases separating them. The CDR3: CASSSLDRPQETQYF. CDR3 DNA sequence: TGTGCCAGCAGTTCATTGGACAGACCCCAAGAGACCCAGTACTTC.

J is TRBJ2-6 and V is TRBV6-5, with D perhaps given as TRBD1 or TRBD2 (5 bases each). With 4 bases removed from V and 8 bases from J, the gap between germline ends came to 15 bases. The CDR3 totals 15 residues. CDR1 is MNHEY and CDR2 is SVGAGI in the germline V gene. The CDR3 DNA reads TGTGCCAGCAGTTCTCAACGGGGCGGTTCCAACGTCCTGACTTTC. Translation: CASSSQRGGSNVLTF.

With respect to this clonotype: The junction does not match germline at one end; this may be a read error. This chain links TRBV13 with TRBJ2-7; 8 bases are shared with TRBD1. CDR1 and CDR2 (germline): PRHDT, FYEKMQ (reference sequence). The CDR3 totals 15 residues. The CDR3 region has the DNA TGTGCCAGCAGCGTAGGCACAGGGGGAGGTTACGAGCAGTACTTC. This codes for CASSVGTGGGYEQYF.

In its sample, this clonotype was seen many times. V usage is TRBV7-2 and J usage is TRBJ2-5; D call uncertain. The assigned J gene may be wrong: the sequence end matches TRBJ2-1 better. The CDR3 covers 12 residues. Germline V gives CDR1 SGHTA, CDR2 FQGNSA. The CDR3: CASALSAYEQFF. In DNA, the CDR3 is TGTGCCAGCGCGCTATCCGCCTATGAGCAGTTCTTC.

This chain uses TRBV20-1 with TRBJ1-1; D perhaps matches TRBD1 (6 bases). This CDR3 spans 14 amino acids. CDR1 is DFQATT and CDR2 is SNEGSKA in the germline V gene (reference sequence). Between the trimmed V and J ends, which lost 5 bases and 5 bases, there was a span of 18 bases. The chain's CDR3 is CSAWGAGRRTEAFF. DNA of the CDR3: TGCAGTGCTTGGGGGGCAGGGCGGCGGACTGAAGCTTTCTTT.

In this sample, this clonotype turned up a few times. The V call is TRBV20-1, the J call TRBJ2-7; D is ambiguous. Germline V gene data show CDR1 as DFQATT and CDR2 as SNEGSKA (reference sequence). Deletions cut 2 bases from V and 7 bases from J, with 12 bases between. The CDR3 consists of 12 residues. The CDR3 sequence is CSARNVTREQYF. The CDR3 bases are TGCAGTGCTAGAAACGTGACACGGGAGCAGTACTTC.

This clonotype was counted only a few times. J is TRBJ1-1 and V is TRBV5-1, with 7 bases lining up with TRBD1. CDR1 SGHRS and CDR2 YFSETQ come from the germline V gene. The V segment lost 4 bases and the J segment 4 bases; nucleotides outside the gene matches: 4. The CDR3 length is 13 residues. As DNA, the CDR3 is TGCGCCAGCAGCGTGACAGGGTTCACTGAAGCTTTCTTT. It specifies CASSVTGFTEAFF.

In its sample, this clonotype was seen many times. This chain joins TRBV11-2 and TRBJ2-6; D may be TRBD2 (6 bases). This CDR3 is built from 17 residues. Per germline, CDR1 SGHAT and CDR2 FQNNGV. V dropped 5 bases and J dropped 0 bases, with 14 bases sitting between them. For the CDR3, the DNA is TGTGCCAGCAGCCCCGGGACTCCCGCCTCTGGGGCCAACGTCCTGACTTTC. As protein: CASSPGTPASGANVLTF.

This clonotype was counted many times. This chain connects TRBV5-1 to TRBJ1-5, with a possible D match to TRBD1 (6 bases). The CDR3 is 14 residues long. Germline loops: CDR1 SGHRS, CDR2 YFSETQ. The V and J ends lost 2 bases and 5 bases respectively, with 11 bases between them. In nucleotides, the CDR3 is TGCGCCAGCAGCTTAAGGGGGGGCGATCAGCCCCAGCATTTT. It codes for CASSLRGGDQPQHF.

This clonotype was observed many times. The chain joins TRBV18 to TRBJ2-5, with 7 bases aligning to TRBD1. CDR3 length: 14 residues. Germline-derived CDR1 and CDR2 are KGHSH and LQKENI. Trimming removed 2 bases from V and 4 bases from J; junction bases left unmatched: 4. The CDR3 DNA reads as TGTGCCAGCTCACCAACAGGGGCCGGAGAGACCCAGTACTTC. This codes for CASSPTGAGETQYF.

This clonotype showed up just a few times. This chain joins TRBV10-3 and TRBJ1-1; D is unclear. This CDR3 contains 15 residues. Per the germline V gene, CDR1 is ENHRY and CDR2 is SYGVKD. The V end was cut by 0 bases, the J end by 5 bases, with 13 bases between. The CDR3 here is CAISESHGVMTEAFF. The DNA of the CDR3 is TGTGCCATCAGTGAGTCTCACGGGGTAATGACTGAAGCTTTCTTT.

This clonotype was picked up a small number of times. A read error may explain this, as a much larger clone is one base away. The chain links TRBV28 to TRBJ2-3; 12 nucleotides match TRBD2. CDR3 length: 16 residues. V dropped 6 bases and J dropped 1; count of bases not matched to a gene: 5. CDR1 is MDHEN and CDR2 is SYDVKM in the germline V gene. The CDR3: CASRTSGRWGTDTQYF. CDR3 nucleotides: TGTGCCAGCAGGACTAGCGGGAGATGGGGCACAGATACGCAGTATTTT.

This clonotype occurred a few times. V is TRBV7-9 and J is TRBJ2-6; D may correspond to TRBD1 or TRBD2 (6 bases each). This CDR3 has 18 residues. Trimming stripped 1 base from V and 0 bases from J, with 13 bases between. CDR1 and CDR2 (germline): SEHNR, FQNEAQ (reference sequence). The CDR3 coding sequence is TGTGCCAGCAGCTTAGGGGACTGGGGACACTCTGGGGCCAACGTCCTGACTTTC. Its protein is CASSLGDWGHSGANVLTF.

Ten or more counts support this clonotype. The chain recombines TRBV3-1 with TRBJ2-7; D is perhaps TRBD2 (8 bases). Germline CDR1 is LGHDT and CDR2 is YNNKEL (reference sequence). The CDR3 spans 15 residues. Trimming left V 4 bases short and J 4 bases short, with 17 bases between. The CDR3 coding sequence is TGTGCCAGCAGCCGTACGGGAGGGGGCCTTTACGAGCAGTACTTC. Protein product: CASSRTGGGLYEQYF.

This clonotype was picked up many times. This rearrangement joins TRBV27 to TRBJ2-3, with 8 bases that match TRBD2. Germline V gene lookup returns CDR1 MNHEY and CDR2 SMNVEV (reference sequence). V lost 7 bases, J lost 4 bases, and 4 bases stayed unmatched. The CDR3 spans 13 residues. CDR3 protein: CASISGAADTQYF. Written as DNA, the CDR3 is TGTGCCAGCATTAGCGGGGCCGCAGATACGCAGTATTTT.

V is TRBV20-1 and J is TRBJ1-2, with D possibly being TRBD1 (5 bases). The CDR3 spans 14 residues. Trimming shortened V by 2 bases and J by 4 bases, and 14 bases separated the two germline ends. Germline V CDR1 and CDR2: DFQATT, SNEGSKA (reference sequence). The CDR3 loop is CSARPRAGSYGYTF. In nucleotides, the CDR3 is TGCAGTGCTAGACCGCGGGCAGGGAGCTATGGCTACACCTTC.

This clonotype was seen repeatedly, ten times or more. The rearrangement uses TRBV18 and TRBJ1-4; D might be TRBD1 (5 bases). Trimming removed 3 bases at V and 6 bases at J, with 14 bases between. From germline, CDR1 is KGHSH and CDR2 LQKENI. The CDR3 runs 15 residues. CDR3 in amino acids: CASSPDGARYEKLFF. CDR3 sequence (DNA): TGTGCCAGCTCACCCGACGGGGCTCGGTATGAAAAACTGTTTTTT.

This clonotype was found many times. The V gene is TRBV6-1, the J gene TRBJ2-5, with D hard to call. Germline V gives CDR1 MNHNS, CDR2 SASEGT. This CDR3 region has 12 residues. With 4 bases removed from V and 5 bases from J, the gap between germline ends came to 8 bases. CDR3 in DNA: TGTGCCAGCAGTGCCCAAAGGGAGACCCAGTACTTC. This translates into CASSAQRETQYF.

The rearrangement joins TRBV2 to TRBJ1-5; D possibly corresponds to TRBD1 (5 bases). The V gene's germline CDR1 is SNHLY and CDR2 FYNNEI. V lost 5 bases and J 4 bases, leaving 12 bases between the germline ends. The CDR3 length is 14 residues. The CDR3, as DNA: TGTGCCAGCAGTCGGGACCAAATAAATCAGCCCCAGCATTTT. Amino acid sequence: CASSRDQINQPQHF. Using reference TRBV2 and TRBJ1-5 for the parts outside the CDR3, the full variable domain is EPEVTQTPSHQVTQMGQEVILRCVPISNHLYFYWYRQILGQKVEFLVSFYNNEISEKSEIFDDQFSVERPDGSNFTLKIRSTKLEDSAMYFCASSRDQINQPQHFGDGTRLSIL.

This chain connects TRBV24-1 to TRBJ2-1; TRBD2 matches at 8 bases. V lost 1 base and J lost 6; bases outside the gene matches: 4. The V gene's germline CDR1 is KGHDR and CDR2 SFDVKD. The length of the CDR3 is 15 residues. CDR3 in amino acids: CATSDFYGRANEQFF. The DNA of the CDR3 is TGTGCCACCAGTGATTTCTACGGGAGGGCCAATGAGCAGTTCTTC.

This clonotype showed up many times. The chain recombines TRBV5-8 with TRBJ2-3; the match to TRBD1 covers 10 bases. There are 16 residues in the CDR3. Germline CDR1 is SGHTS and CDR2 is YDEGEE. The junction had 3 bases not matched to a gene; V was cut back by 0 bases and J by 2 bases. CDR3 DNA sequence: TGTGCCAGCAGCTTGGGACAGGGGGCGACCACAGATACGCAGTATTTT. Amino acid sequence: CASSLGQGATTDTQYF. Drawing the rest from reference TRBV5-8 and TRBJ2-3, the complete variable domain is EAGVTQSPTHLIKTRGQQATLRCSPISGHTSVYWYQQALGLGLQFLLWYDEGEERNRGNFPPRFSGRQFPNYSSELNVNALELEDSALYLCASSLGQGATTDTQYFGPGTRLTVL.

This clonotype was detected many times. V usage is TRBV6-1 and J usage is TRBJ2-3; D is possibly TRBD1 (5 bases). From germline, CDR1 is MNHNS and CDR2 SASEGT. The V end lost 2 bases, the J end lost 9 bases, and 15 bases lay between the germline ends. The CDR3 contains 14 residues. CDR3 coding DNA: TGTGCCAGCAGTGAAATCGTAGGCCCAGGGACGCAGTATTTT. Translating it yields CASSEIVGPGTQYF.

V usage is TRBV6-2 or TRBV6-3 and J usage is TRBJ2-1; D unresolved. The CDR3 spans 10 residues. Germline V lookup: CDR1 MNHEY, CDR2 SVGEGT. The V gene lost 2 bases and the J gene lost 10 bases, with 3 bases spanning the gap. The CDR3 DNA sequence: TGTGCCAGCAGTTACCCAGAGCAGTTCTTC. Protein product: CASSYPEQFF.

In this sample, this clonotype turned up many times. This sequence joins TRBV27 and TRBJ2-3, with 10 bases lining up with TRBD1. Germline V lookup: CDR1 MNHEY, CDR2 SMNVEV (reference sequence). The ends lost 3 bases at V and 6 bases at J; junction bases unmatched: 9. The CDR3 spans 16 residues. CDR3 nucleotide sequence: TGTGCCAGCAGTTTCCGGACAGGGGGGCGCAAGGATACGCAGTATTTT. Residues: CASSFRTGGRKDTQYF.

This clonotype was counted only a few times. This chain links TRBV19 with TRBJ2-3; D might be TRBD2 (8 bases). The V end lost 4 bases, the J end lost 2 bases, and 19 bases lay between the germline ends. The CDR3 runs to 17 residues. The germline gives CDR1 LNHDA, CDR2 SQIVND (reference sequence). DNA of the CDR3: TGTGCCAGTAGTAGTGGCGGGAGGAGGGGGCACACAGATACGCAGTATTTT. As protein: CASSSGGRRGHTDTQYF.

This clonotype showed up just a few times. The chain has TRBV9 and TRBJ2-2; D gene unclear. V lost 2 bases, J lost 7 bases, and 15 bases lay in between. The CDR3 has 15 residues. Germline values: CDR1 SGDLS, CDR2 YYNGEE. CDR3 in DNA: TGTGCCAGCAGCGTTTGGACGGAACCAGGCGGGGAGCTGTTTTTT. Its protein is CASSVWTEPGGELFF. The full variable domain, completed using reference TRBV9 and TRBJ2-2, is DSGVTQTPKHLITATGQRVTLRCSPRSGDLSVYWYQQSLDQGLQFLIQYYNGEERAKGNILERFSAQQFPDLHSELNLSSLELGDSALYFCASSVWTEPGGELFFGEGSRLTVL.